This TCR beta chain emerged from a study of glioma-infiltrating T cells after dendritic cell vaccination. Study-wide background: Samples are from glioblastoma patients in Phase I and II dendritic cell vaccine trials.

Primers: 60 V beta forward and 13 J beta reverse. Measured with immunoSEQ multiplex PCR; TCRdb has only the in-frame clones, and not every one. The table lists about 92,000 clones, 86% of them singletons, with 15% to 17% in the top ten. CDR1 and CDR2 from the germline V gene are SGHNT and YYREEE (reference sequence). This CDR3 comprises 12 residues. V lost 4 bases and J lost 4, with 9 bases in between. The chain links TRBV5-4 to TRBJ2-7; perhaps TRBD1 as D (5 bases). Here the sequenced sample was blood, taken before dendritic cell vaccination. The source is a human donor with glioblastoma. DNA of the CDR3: TGTGCCAGCAGCCAGGACACTTACGAGCAGTACTTC. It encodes CASSQDTYEQYF.